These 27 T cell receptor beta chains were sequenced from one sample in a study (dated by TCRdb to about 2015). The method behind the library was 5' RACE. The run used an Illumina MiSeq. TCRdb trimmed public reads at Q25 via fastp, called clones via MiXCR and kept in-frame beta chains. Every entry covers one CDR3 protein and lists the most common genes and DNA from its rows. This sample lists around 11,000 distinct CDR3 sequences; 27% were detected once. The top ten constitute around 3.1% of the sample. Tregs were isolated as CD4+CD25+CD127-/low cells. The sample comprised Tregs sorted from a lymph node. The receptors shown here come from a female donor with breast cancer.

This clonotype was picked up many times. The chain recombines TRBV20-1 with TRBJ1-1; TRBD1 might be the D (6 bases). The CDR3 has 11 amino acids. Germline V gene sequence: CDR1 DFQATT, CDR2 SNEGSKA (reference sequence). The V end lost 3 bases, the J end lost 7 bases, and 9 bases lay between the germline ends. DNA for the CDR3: TGCAGTGCTAGCGAACAGGGTGAAGCTTTCTTT. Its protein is CSASEQGEAFF.

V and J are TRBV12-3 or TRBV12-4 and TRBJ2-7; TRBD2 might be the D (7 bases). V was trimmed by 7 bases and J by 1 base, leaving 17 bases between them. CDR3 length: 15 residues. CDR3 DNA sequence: TGTGCCAGCACCTTAGGGGGGGGAAGTTCCTACGAGCAGTACTTC. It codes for CASTLGGGSSYEQYF.

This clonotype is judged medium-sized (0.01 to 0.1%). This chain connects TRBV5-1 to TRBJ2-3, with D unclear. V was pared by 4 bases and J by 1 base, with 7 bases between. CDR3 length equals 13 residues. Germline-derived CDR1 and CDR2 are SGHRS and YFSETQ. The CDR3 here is CASSPHGTDTQYF. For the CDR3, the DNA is TGCGCCAGCAGCCCTCACGGCACAGATACGCAGTATTTT. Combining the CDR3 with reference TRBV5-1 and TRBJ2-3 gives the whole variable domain KAGVTQTPRYLIKTRGQQVTLSCSPISGHRSVSWYQQTPGQGLQFLFEYFSETQRNKGNFPGRFSGRQFSNSRSEMNVSTLELGDSALYLCASSPHGTDTQYFGPGTRLTVL.

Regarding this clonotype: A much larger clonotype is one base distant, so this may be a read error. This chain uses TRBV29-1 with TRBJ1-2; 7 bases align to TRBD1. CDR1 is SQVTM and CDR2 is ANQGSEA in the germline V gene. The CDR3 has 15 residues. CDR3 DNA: TGCAGCGTTGAAGCCCTGACAGGGAGGGACTATGGCTACGCCTTC. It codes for CSVEALTGRDYGYAF.

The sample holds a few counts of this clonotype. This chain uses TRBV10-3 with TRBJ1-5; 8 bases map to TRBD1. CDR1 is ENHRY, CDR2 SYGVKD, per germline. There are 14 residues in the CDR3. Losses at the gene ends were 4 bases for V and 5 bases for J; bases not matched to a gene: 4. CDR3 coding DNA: TGTGCCATCAGTGGAACAGGGGGACATCAGCCCCAGCATTTT. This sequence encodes CAISGTGGHQPQHF.

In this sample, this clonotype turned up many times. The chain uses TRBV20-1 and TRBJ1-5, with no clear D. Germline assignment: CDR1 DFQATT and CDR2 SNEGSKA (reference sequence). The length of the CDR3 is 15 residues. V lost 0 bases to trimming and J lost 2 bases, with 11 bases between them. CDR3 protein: CSARDSGSGNQPQHF. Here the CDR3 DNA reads TGCAGTGCTAGAGATTCCGGTTCGGGCAATCAGCCCCAGCATTTT.

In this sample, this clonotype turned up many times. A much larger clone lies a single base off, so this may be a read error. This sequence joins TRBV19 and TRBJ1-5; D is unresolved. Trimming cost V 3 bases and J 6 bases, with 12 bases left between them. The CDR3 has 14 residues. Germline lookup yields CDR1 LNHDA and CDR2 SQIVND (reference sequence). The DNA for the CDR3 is TGTGCCAGTAGTATGGGTCCTTACAGTCAGCCCCAGCATTTT. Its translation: CASSMGPYSQPQHF.

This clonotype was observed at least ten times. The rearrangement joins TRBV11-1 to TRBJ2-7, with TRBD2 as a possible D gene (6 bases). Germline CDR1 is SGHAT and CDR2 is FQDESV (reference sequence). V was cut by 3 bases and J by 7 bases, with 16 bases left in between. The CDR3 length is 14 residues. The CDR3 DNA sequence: TGTGCCAGCAGCTTCACTACACCAAGCGGGGAGCAGTACTTC. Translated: CASSFTTPSGEQYF.

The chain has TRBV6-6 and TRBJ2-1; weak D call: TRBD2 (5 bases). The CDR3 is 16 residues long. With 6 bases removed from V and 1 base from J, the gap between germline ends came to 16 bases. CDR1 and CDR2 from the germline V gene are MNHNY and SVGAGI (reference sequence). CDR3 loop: CASSRTGRGSYNEQFF. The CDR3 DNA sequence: TGTGCCAGCAGCCGAACGGGGAGAGGGTCCTACAATGAGCAGTTCTTC.

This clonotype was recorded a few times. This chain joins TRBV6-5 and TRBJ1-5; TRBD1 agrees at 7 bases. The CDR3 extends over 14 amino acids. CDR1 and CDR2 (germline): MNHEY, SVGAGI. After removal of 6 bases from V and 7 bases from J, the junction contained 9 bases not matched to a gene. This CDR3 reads CASSQDRKGQPQHF. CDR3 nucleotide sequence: TGTGCCAGCAGCCAGGACAGGAAAGGACAGCCCCAGCATTTT.

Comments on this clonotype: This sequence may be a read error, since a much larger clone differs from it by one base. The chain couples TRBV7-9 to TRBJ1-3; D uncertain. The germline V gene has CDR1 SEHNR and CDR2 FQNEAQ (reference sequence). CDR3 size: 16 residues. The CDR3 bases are TGTGCCAGCGGCTTAGTTGGGGAACACTCTGGAAACACCATATATTTT. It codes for CASGLVGEHSGNTIYF.

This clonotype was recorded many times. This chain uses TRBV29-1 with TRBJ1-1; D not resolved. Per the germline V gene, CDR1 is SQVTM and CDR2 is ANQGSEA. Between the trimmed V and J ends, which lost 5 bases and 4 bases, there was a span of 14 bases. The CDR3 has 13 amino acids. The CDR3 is CSVSVGLATEAFF. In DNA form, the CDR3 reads TGCAGCGTTTCTGTGGGGTTGGCCACTGAAGCTTTCTTT.

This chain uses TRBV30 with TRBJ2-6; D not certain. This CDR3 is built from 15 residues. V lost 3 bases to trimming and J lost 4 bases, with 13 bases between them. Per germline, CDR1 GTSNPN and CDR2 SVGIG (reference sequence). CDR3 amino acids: CAWSLTSVGANVLTF. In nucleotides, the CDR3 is TGTGCCTGGAGCCTTACCTCGGTCGGGGCCAACGTCCTGACTTTC.

The CDR3 is CAISVLGTQYF. The CDR3 DNA reads as TGTGCCATCAGTGTTCTAGGTACGCAGTATTTT. The rearrangement links TRBV10-3 to TRBJ2-3, with no clear D. CDR3 size: 11 residues. CDR1 is ENHRY and CDR2 is SYGVKD in the germline V gene. Trimming cost V 4 bases and J 8 bases, with 7 bases left between them.

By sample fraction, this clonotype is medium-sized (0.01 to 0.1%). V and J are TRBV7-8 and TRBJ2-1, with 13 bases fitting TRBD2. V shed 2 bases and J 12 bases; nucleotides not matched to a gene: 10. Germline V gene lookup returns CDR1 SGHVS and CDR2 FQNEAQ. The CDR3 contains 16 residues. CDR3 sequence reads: CASSLPTSGRPGVQFF. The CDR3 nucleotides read TGTGCCAGCAGCTTACCGACTAGCGGGAGGCCCGGGGTGCAGTTCTTC.

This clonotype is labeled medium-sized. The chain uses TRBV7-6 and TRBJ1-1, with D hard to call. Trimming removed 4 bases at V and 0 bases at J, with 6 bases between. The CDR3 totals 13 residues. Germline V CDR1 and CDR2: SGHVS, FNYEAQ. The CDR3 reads CASSSRMNTEAFF. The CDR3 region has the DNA TGTGCCAGCAGCTCTAGAATGAACACTGAAGCTTTCTTT.

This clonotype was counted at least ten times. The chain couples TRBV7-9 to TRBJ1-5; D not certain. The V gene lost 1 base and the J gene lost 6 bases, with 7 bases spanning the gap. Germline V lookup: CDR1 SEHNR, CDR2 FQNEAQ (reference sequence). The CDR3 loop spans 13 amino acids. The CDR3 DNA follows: TGTGCCAGCAGCTTAGAATCGAGTCAGCCCCAGCATTTT. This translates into CASSLESSQPQHF.

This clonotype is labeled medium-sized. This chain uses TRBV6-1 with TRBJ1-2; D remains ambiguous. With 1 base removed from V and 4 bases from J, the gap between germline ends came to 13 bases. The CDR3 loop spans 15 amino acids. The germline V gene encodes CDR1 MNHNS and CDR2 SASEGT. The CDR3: CASSEEVGSIYGYTF. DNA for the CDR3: TGTGCCAGCAGTGAAGAAGTAGGTTCGATCTATGGCTACACCTTC.

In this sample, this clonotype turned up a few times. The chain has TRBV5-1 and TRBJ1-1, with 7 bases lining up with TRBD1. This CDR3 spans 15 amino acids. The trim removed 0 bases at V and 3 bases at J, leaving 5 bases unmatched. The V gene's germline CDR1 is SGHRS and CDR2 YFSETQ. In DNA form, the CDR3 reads TGCGCCAGCAGCTTGGCGGGGACAGCCTACACTGAAGCTTTCTTT. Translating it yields CASSLAGTAYTEAFF.

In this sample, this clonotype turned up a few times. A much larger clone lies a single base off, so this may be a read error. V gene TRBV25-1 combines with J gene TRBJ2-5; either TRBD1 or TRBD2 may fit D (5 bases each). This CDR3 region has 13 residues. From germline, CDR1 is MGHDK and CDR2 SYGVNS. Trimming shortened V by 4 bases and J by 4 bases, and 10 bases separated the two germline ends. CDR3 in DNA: TGTGCCAGCAGTGCAGGGAGCGGAGAGACCCAGTACTTC. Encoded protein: CASSAGSGETQYF.

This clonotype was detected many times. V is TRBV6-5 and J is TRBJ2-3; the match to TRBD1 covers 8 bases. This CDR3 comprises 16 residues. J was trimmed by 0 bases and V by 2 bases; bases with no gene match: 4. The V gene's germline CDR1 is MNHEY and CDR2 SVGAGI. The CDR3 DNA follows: TGTGCCAGCAGTTACGGGCAGGGGGCGAGCACAGATACGCAGTATTTT. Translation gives CASSYGQGASTDTQYF.

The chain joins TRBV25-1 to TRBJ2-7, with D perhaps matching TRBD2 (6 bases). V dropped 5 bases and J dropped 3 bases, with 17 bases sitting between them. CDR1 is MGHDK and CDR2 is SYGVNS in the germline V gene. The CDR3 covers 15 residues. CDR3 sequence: CASSSSGLAVYEQYF. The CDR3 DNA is TGTGCCAGCAGTAGTTCGGGACTGGCGGTCTACGAGCAGTACTTC.

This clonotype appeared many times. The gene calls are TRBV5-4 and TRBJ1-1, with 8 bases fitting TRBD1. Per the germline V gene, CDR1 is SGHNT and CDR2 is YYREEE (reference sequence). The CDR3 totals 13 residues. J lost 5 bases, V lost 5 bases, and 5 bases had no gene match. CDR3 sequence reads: CASRLGTGTEAFF. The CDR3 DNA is TGTGCCAGCAGACTCGGGACAGGAACTGAAGCTTTCTTT.

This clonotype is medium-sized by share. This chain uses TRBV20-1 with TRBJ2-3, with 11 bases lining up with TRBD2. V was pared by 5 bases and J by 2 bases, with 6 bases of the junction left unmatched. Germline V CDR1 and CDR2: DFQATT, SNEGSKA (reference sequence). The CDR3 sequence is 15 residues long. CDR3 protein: CSAAGTSGHTDTQYF. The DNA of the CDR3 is TGCAGTGCTGCCGGGACTAGCGGCCACACAGATACGCAGTATTTT.

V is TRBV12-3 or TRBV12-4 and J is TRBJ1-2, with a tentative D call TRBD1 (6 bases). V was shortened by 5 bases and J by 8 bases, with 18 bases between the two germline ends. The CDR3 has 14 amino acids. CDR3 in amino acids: CASSPQGGSRGYTF. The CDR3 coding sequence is TGTGCCAGCAGTCCCCAAGGGGGGAGCCGCGGCTACACCTTC.

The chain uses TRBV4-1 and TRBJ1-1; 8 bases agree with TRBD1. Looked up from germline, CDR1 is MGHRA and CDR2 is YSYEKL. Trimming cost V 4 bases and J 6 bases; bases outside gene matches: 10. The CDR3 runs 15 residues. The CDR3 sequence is CASSPGQGRGSEAFF. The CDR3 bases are TGCGCCAGCAGCCCTGGACAGGGAAGAGGATCTGAAGCTTTCTTT.

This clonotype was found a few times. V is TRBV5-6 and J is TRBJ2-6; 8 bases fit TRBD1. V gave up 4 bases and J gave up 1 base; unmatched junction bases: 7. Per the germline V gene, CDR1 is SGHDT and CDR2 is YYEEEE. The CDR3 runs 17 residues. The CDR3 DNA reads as TGTGCCAGCAGCCTCCGGACAGGGCATTCTGGGGCCAACGTCCTGACTTTC. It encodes CASSLRTGHSGANVLTF.